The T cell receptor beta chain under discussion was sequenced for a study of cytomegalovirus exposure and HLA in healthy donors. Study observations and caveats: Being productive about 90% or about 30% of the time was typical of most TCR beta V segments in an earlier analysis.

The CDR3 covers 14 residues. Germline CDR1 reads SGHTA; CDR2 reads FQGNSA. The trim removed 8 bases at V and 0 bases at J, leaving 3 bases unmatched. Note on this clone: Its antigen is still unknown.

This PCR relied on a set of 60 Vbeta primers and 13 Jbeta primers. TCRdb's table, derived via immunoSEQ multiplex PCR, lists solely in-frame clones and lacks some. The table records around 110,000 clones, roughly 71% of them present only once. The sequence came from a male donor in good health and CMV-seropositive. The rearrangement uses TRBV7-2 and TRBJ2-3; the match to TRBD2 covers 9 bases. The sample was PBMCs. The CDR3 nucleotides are TGTGCCAGCGGGAGCGGGGGGAGCACAGATACGCAGTATTTT. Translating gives CASGSGGSTDTQYF.